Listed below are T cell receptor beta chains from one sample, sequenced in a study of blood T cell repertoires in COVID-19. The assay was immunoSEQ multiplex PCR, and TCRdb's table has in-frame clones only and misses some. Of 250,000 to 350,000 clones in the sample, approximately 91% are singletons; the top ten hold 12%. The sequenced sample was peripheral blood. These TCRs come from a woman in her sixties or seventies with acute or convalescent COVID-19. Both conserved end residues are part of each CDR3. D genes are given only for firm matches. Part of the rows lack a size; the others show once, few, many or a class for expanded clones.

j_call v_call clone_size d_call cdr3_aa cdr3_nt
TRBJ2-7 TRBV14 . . CASSQTRHFSDEQYF TGTGCCAGCAGCCAGACTAGGCACTTCTCAGACGAGCAGTACTTC
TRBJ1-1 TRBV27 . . CASSFGRGTMNTEAFF TGTGCCAGCAGTTTCGGACGGGGTACCATGAACACTGAAGCTTTCTTT
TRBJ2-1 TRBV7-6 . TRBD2 CASSLGLAPYNEQFF TGTGCCAGCAGCTTAGGACTAGCGCCTTACAATGAGCAGTTCTTC
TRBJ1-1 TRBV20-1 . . CSAGGVPEAFF TGCAGTGCTGGGGGGGTTCCTGAAGCTTTCTTT
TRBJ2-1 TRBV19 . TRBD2 CASSATTGTSVFF TGTGCCAGTAGTGCTACTACCGGGACTAGCGTCTTCTTC
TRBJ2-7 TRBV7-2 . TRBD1 CASSLVGDSAEQYF TGTGCCAGCAGCTTAGTCGGGGACAGCGCCGAGCAGTACTTC
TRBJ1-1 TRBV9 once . CASSVGEGYTEAFF TGTGCCAGCAGCGTAGGGGAGGGGTACACTGAAGCTTTCTTT
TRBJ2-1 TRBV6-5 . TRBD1 CASRGTGGPYNEQFF TGTGCCAGCAGGGGGACAGGGGGCCCCTACAATGAGCAGTTCTTC
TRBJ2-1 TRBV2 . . CASSEFGASVKLYNEQFF TGTGCCAGCAGTGAATTCGGGGCTAGCGTCAAACTCTACAATGAGCAGTTCTTC
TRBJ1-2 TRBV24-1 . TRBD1 CATSDSGTGYGYTF TGTGCCACCAGTGATTCCGGGACAGGTTATGGCTACACCTTC
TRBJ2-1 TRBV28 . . CASGRVDNEQFF TGTGCCAGCGGCAGGGTAGACAATGAGCAGTTCTTC
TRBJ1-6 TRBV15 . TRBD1 CATSRGQGSSYNSPLHF TGTGCCACCAGCAGAGGACAGGGGAGCTCCTATAATTCACCCCTCCACTTT
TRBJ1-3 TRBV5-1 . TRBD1 CASSYGTGDGGNTIYF TGCGCCAGCAGCTATGGGACAGGGGACGGTGGAAACACCATATATTTT
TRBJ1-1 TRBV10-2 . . CASSSVTEAFF TGCGCCAGCAGTTCCGTCACTGAAGCTTTCTTT
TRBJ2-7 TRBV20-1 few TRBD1 CSASQQDGTGFLSYEQYF TGCAGTGCTAGTCAACAGGACGGGACAGGGTTCCTTTCCTACGAGCAGTACTTC
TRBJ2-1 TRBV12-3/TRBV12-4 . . CASSLGQLGEQFF TGTGCCAGCAGTCTAGGACAGCTGGGTGAGCAGTTCTTC
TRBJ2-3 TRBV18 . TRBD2 CASTPGLGSTDTQYF TGTGCCAGCACCCCGGGACTAGGGAGCACAGATACGCAGTATTTT
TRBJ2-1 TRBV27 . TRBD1 CASSFRRQGYNEQFF TGTGCCAGCAGTTTCCGCCGACAGGGCTACAATGAGCAGTTCTTC
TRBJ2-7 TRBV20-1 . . CSASGLGLPGEQYF TGCAGTGCTAGTGGGCTGGGACTGCCGGGCGAGCAGTACTTC
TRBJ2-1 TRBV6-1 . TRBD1 CASSGRQGAGYNEQFF TGTGCCAGCAGTGGTAGACAGGGGGCGGGTTACAATGAGCAGTTCTTC
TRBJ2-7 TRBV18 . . CASSPRELSYEQYF TGTGCCAGCTCACCCCGCGAGCTCTCCTACGAGCAGTACTTC
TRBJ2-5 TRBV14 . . CASSPLLIQETQYF TGTGCCAGCAGCCCTCTTTTAATACAAGAGACCCAGTACTTC
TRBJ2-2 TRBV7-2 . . CASSSRYAGELFF TGTGCCAGCAGCTCGCGGTACGCCGGGGAGCTGTTTTTT
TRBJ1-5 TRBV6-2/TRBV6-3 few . CASSPGSLNQPQHF TGTGCCAGCAGTCCCGGTAGCCTTAATCAGCCCCAGCATTTT
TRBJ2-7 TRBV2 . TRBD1 CASRKGTGVVEQYF TGTGCCAGCAGGAAGGGGACAGGGGTGGTGGAGCAGTACTTC
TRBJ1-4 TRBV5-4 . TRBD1 CASSVDRGRAEKLFF TGTGCCAGCAGCGTGGACAGGGGGCGGGCTGAAAAACTGTTTTTT
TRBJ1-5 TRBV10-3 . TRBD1 CAISDPGQRIYSNQPQHF TGTGCCATCAGCGACCCGGGACAGCGGATTTATAGCAATCAGCCCCAGCATTTT
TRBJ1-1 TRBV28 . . CASGHPTGTEAFF TGTGCCAGCGGACACCCTACCGGCACTGAAGCTTTCTTT
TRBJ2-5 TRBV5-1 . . CASSPTESGETQYF TGCGCCAGCAGCCCTACTGAAAGCGGGGAGACCCAGTACTTC
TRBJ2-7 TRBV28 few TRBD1 CASSLTGTDSYEQYF TGTGCCAGCAGTTTAACCGGGACAGACTCCTACGAGCAGTACTTC
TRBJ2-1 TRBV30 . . CAWSRTDYNEQFF TGTGCCTGGAGTAGGACAGATTACAATGAGCAGTTCTTC
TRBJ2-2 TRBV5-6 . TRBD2 CASSSGTSGRITGELFF TGTGCCAGCAGCTCCGGGACTAGCGGGAGAATTACCGGGGAGCTGTTTTTT
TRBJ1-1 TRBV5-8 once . CASSLVVWGGRGTEAFF TGTGCCAGCAGCTTGGTAGTTTGGGGGGGGAGAGGTACTGAAGCTTTCTTT
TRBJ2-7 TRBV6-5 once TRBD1 CAAAGQGYEQYF TGTGCCGCGGCGGGACAGGGGTACGAGCAGTACTTC
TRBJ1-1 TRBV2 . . CASSVGRYTEAFF TGTGCCAGCAGTGTGGGGAGGTACACTGAAGCTTTCTTT
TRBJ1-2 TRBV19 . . CASSGASTGTNYGYTF TGTGCCAGTAGTGGGGCTTCGACAGGAACTAACTATGGCTACACCTTC
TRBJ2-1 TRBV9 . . CASSVDEDEQFF TGTGCCAGCAGCGTAGATGAGGATGAGCAGTTCTTC